This T cell receptor beta chain derives from a study of cytomegalovirus exposure and HLA in healthy donors. Study information: Per a later analysis, the approximately 690 first-cohort and 95 to 150 validation repertoires shared one platform.

In germline, CDR1 is MNHEY, CDR2 SMNVEV (reference sequence). V gave up 10 bases and J gave up 1 base; unmatched junction bases: 20. CDR3 size: 18 residues. Points from the study as a whole: Generally TCR sequences proved uncommon, though certain public TCRs appeared in numerous donors.

Data came from immunoSEQ multiplex PCR; TCRdb stores just in-frame clones and leaves some out. The data show about 240,000 clones, approximately 86% seen once. Note on this clone: Its cognate antigen is unknown.

This receptor was identified in a woman aged 25 to 45 in good health and CMV-seropositive. The genes are TRBV27 and TRBJ2-3, with 7 bases matching TRBD2. The sequencing input was PBMCs. For the CDR3, the DNA is TGTGCCACCTCCGAGGCCCGGGGCGGGAGCGGGGGCACAGATACGCAGTATTTT. This codes for CATSEARGGSGGTDTQYF.